This entry describes one TCR beta chain. The clone's antigen remains unknown. No base quality information exists; no much larger clone differs at one position. The source of the sample is a study of shared T cell receptors in the human thymus (dated by TCRdb to 2020 to 2023). In the study overall: The study examined how self-reactive, shared T-cell receptor alpha chains are generated in the human thymus.

Libraries were constructed by the immunoSEQ multiplex PCR assay. The immuneACCESS repertoire file appears here via TCRdb, limited to in-frame rearrangements. These files lack a portion of the clones; in checked studies, under half of the deficit traces to unresolved V genes, and the cause of the others is not known. The sample table shows hundreds of thousands of clones, and approximately 87% are seen once. The ten largest make up 0.009% to 0.0095% of the sample. V is pruned by 3 bases and J by 1 base, leaving 6 bases of the junction without a gene match. The CDR3 runs 16 amino acids, cysteine and phenylalanine included. The kept DNA is CDR3 alone, 48 bases in frame from the first base. Per the germline V gene (reference sequence), MNHEY is the CDR1 and SMNVEV is the CDR2. This same sample was also part of a study on human thymus T cells. Drawing on the second study: In Finland, the donors were immunologically healthy infants who were having open corrective cardiac surgery for congenital heart defects. The thymus tissue came from surgical resects taken out during corrective cardiac surgery. Usage of V and J gene segments appeared to be biased in both the thymic and the peripheral blood repertoires. The related research found that thymic TCR repertoires overlapped highly between unrelated individuals. TCR alpha and beta repertoires from about eight infant thymus samples and a few related peripheral blood samples were characterized in the study. The infant donors were about 6 to 244 days old, and the cohort included several males and two females. Thymocytes were mechanically released from the tissue and were stored as pellets of 10-30 million cells at -70 degrees C. A QIAsymphony instrument was used to extract genomic DNA from frozen cell pellets. Using the immunoSEQ multiplex PCR assay, the TCRB and TCRAD loci were amplified from a standardized quantity of quality-controlled genomic DNA. The amplicons spanned the V(D)J region and were long enough to cover the CDR3 and allow V and J genes to be identified. The amplicons were sequenced on an Illumina platform via the commercial immunoSEQ service. Primer bias and sequencing errors were corrected using previously described methods, and TCRAD and TCRB definitions followed the IMGT database. immunoSEQ Analyzer 3.0 and VDJTools were used for repertoire analysis, which covered basic statistics, V/J segment usage, diversity estimates, rarefaction and pairwise overlap. Diversity was estimated using the Chao1, ChaoE, Efron-Thisted, Shannon and inverse Simpson indices, and was also estimated on datasets down-sampled to the size of the smallest sample. Repertoire overlap was determined by strict matching of CDR3 nucleotide sequence, V gene and J gene, and Jaccard-based multidimensional scaling clustering was applied. On average, thymus samples yielded roughly 770,000 unique TCRB clonotypes, whereas blood samples yielded about 80,000.

This sequence uses TRBV27 and TRBJ2-7; TRBD2 matches 10 bases in the middle. The receptor comes from a boy in the first two years of life with a congenital heart defect. Donor details come from another sample of the same person, matched by shared clones. Source material: thymocytes. The CDR3 region has the sequence CASSFLAGANSYEQYF. The DNA reads as follows: TGTGCCAGCAGTTTCCTAGCGGGAGCAAATTCCTACGAGCAGTACTTC.